Listed here is a single T cell receptor beta chain. Its antigen is not identified. At the DNA level, this CDR3 is encoded by other sequences in the same sample as well. Method: immunoSEQ multiplex PCR; TCRdb's copy keeps in-frame clones and lacks some. The table has over a million clones, roughly 97% seen once. This sample was taken from a study of shared clonotypes between healthy human individuals. Study as a whole: A couple of women and a few men aged 18 to 49 served as donors.

CDR3 length equals 13 residues. CDR1 and CDR2 (germline): GTSNPN, SVGIG (reference sequence). Germline trimming cut 0 bases from V and 7 bases from J; bases unmatched to any gene: 5. Study-level findings and limits: Tissues were not sampled, only blood, and their repertoires likely differ.

The V call is TRBV30, the J call TRBJ2-7; 8 nucleotides align to TRBD2. Material: naive CD4+ T cells sorted from blood. The subset here: CD45RA+ positively selected. The sequence was collected from a man between 25 and 39 years old in good health. The CDR3 loop is CAWSVSGRGEQYF. The CDR3 nucleotides read TGTGCCTGGAGTGTATCCGGGAGGGGTGAGCAGTACTTC.